This T cell receptor beta chain was obtained from a study of T cell repertoires in cytomegalovirus infection. TCRdb redid the calling of the reads with MiXCR, one entry per CDR3 protein. The sample yields roughly 77,000 distinct CDR3 sequences, 3% to 4.5% seen once. The CDR3 is 16 amino acids. The germline CDR1 and CDR2 sequences are SGHTA and FQGNSA. Trimming stripped 3 bases from V and 5 bases from J, with 19 bases between. This clonotype was observed many times. This clonotype was obtained from a human donor in good health (CMV status not recorded). Some clones in this sample may be carry-over from other donors' samples. The sample taken for sequencing was PBMCs. This rearrangement joins TRBV7-2 to TRBJ1-2; D is ambiguous. DNA for the CDR3: TGTGCCAGCAGCTTCCGAAGACTGGGGTTGGGTTATGGCTACACCTTC. Protein: CASSFRRLGLGYGYTF.